The 5 T cell receptor beta chains reported below all come from one sample, sequenced in a study of cytomegalovirus exposure and HLA in healthy donors. The PCR was carried out with 60 Vbeta primers and 13 Jbeta primers. The method was immunoSEQ multiplex PCR; TCRdb's version includes in-frame clones alone and lacks a portion of them. This table holds 95,000 to 150,000 clones. The sample taken for sequencing was PBMCs. The source is a man between 18 and 29 years old in good health and CMV-seronegative.

V gene TRBV29-1 combines with J gene TRBJ2-7; 7 bases are a match to TRBD2. After removal of 7 bases from V and 5 bases from J, the junction contained 11 bases not matched to a gene. Germline CDR1 is SQVTM and CDR2 is ANQGSEA. The CDR3 totals 13 residues. The CDR3 sequence is CSAVLSGGHEQYF. DNA of the CDR3: TGCAGCGCAGTACTTTCGGGGGGTCACGAGCAGTACTTC.

This rearrangement joins TRBV19 to TRBJ2-5, with 9 bases lining up with TRBD1. The CDR3 length is 16 residues. CDR1 and CDR2 (germline): LNHDA, SQIVND (reference sequence). Trimming cost V 7 bases and J 4 bases; bases outside gene matches: 13. The CDR3 DNA reads TGTGCCAGTACCGACTATCGGACAGGGGATGGAGAGACCCAGTACTTC. Amino acid sequence: CASTDYRTGDGETQYF. The variable domain in full, completed from reference TRBV19 and TRBJ2-5, reads DGGITQSPKYLFRKEGQNVTLSCEQNLNHDAMYWYRQDPGQGLRLIYYSQIVNDFQKGDIAEGYSVSREKKESFPLTVTSAQKNPTAFYLCASTDYRTGDGETQYFGPGTRLLVL.

The genes are TRBV5-6 and TRBJ2-3; 8 nucleotides match TRBD2. The CDR3 totals 16 residues. V trimming: 0 bases; J trimming: 8 bases; junction bases outside the gene matches: 11. CDR1 SGHDT and CDR2 YYEEEE come from the germline V gene. Here the CDR3 DNA reads TGTGCCAGCAGCTTGGAGGTCTACGGGAGGGAGGGTACGCAGTATTTT. It codes for CASSLEVYGREGTQYF.

The chain employs TRBV6-1 and TRBJ1-6; D not certain. Between the trimmed V and J ends, which lost 2 bases and 9 bases, there was a span of 5 bases. CDR3 length: 12 residues. The germline V gene has CDR1 MNHNS and CDR2 SASEGT. CDR3 residues: CASSESGSPLHF. The CDR3 DNA reads as TGTGCCAGCAGTGAATCGGGTTCACCCCTCCACTTT.

The chain is built from TRBV6-1 and TRBJ2-1; 16 bases fit TRBD2. V was pared by 4 bases and J by 9 bases, with 12 bases of the junction left unmatched. The length of the CDR3 is 18 residues. Germline V gene lookup returns CDR1 MNHNS and CDR2 SASEGT. CDR3 coding DNA: TGTGCCAGCAGTGCCGGGACTAGCGGGAGGGCGGAGGCGGGTGAGCAGTTCTTC. Its translation: CASSAGTSGRAEAGEQFF.